The rows below give T cell receptor beta chains drawn from one sample of a study of blood T cell repertoires in COVID-19. Using immunoSEQ multiplex PCR, the repertoire was profiled, and TCRdb retains in-frame clones only, with some absent. This table holds some 73,000 clones, 75% to 90% found once. The sample comprised peripheral blood. The source of these receptors is an older man with COVID-19, enrolled during active disease. Both conserved end residues are part of each CDR3. Fields, in order: V gene, J gene, D gene, clone size, CDR3 length, CDR3 DNA, CDR3 protein. D genes are given only for firm matches. Only some rows state a clone size, as once, few, many or a class for expanded clones.

V gene: TRBV11-3
J gene: TRBJ2-7
D gene: TRBD1
clone size: once
CDR3 length: 17
CDR3 DNA: TGTGCCAGCAGCTTAGATATGCAGGGACAGGGGTTTTACGAGCAGTACTTC
CDR3 protein: CASSLDMQGQGFYEQYF

V gene: TRBV18
J gene: TRBJ1-5
D gene: TRBD1
clone size: -
CDR3 length: 15
CDR3 DNA: TGTGCCAGCTCACCCTCGACAGGGTTGGACCAGCCCCAGCATTTT
CDR3 protein: CASSPSTGLDQPQHF

V gene: TRBV28
J gene: TRBJ2-7
D gene: TRBD2
clone size: -
CDR3 length: 18
CDR3 DNA: TGTGCCAGCAGACCTCCTCGGGGGAGGGGTTCTCTTACGTACGAGCAGTACTTC
CDR3 protein: CASRPPRGRGSLTYEQYF

V gene: TRBV7-3
J gene: TRBJ2-3
D gene: -
clone size: -
CDR3 length: 14
CDR3 DNA: TGTGCCAGCAGCTTTCGCCCGACAGTCGATACGCAGTATTTT
CDR3 protein: CASSFRPTVDTQYF

V gene: TRBV5-6
J gene: TRBJ2-4
D gene: -
clone size: once
CDR3 length: 16
CDR3 DNA: TGTGCCAGCAGCCAATCACAAGGGGCTCGTGGAAACATTCAGTACTTC
CDR3 protein: CASSQSQGARGNIQYF

V gene: TRBV2
J gene: TRBJ1-4
D gene: -
clone size: -
CDR3 length: 13
CDR3 DNA: TGTGCCAGCAGAAGGGGCACTAATGAAAAACTGTTTTTT
CDR3 protein: CASRRGTNEKLFF

V gene: TRBV9
J gene: TRBJ1-1
D gene: -
clone size: -
CDR3 length: 14
CDR3 DNA: TGTGCCAGCAGCGTAGCTTTACAGAACACTGAAGCTTTCTTT
CDR3 protein: CASSVALQNTEAFF

V gene: TRBV7-9
J gene: TRBJ1-4
D gene: -
clone size: -
CDR3 length: 15
CDR3 DNA: TGTGCCAGCAGCTTAGATCTACAGATTAATGAAAAACTGTTTTTT
CDR3 protein: CASSLDLQINEKLFF

V gene: TRBV28
J gene: TRBJ2-6
D gene: -
clone size: once
CDR3 length: 14
CDR3 DNA: TGTGCCAGCAGTCCGCCGGGGAGGGCCAACGTCCTGACTTTC
CDR3 protein: CASSPPGRANVLTF

V gene: TRBV5-1
J gene: TRBJ1-1
D gene: TRBD1
clone size: -
CDR3 length: 14
CDR3 DNA: TGCGCCAGCTTCAAGGACAGGGGCGGAACTGAAGCTTTCTTT
CDR3 protein: CASFKDRGGTEAFF

V gene: TRBV7-7
J gene: TRBJ2-1
D gene: TRBD1
clone size: -
CDR3 length: 15
CDR3 DNA: TGTGCCAGCAGCCCAGACAGGGGGACATTCAATGAGCAGTTCTTC
CDR3 protein: CASSPDRGTFNEQFF

V gene: TRBV6-6
J gene: TRBJ1-5
D gene: TRBD1
clone size: -
CDR3 length: 14
CDR3 DNA: TGTGCCAGCCTCAATACCAGGGGGCGTCAGCCCCAGCATTTT
CDR3 protein: CASLNTRGRQPQHF

V gene: TRBV6-4
J gene: TRBJ2-5
D gene: TRBD2
clone size: -
CDR3 length: 18
CDR3 DNA: TGTGCCAGCAGTGACTCGAGGACTAGCGGGGGCCCCCAAGAGACCCAGTACTTC
CDR3 protein: CASSDSRTSGGPQETQYF

V gene: TRBV6-5
J gene: TRBJ2-5
D gene: TRBD2
clone size: -
CDR3 length: 14
CDR3 DNA: TGTGCCAGCAGGGGACTAGCGGGGGCGGAGACCCAGTACTTC
CDR3 protein: CASRGLAGAETQYF

V gene: TRBV6-1
J gene: TRBJ1-2
D gene: TRBD1
clone size: -
CDR3 length: 15
CDR3 DNA: TGTGCCAGCAGTGACGGTGGGACAGGAGACTATGGCTACACCTTC
CDR3 protein: CASSDGGTGDYGYTF

V gene: TRBV28
J gene: TRBJ2-1
D gene: TRBD2
clone size: -
CDR3 length: 16
CDR3 DNA: TGTGCCAGCAGTGGGATAGCGGGGGTCTTTTACAATGAGCAGTTCTTC
CDR3 protein: CASSGIAGVFYNEQFF

V gene: TRBV2
J gene: TRBJ1-4
D gene: TRBD1
clone size: -
CDR3 length: 17
CDR3 DNA: TGTGCCAGCAGTGAGGACAGGGGGACCCTAACTAATGAAAAACTGTTTTTT
CDR3 protein: CASSEDRGTLTNEKLFF

V gene: TRBV5-1
J gene: TRBJ2-7
D gene: -
clone size: -
CDR3 length: 15
CDR3 DNA: TGCGCCAGCAGCTTGGGACCCCAGGGGACCTACGAGCAGTACTTC
CDR3 protein: CASSLGPQGTYEQYF

V gene: TRBV4-2
J gene: TRBJ1-4
D gene: TRBD1
clone size: -
CDR3 length: 14
CDR3 DNA: TGTGCCAGCAGCTCACAGGGGAATAGCGAAAAACTGTTTTTT
CDR3 protein: CASSSQGNSEKLFF

V gene: TRBV7-9
J gene: TRBJ1-1
D gene: TRBD1
clone size: -
CDR3 length: 16
CDR3 DNA: TGTGCCAGCAGCTTAAGCGGACAGGGAAAGAACACTGAAGCTTTCTTT
CDR3 protein: CASSLSGQGKNTEAFF

V gene: TRBV6-2/TRBV6-3
J gene: TRBJ2-1
D gene: -
clone size: -
CDR3 length: 16
CDR3 DNA: TGTGCCAGCAGCACCCTCCCTTCGGGGAAGTCGAATGAGCAGTTCTTC
CDR3 protein: CASSTLPSGKSNEQFF

V gene: TRBV6-1
J gene: TRBJ1-2
D gene: TRBD1
clone size: -
CDR3 length: 13
CDR3 DNA: TGTGCCAGCAGTGAAGGGACAGGCTATGGCTACACCTTC
CDR3 protein: CASSEGTGYGYTF

V gene: TRBV7-2
J gene: TRBJ1-2
D gene: -
clone size: -
CDR3 length: 12
CDR3 DNA: TGTGCCAGCAGCTTAGGGAGCTATGGCTACACCTTC
CDR3 protein: CASSLGSYGYTF

V gene: TRBV18
J gene: TRBJ1-4
D gene: -
clone size: -
CDR3 length: 16
CDR3 DNA: TGTGCCAGCTCACCACTTGCGTCGCTTGTAAATGAAAAACTGTTTTTT
CDR3 protein: CASSPLASLVNEKLFF

V gene: TRBV6-1
J gene: TRBJ2-5
D gene: TRBD1
clone size: -
CDR3 length: 17
CDR3 DNA: TGTGCCAGCAGTGAAGGCATGGGACAGAGAGGTATAGAGACCCAGTACTTC
CDR3 protein: CASSEGMGQRGIETQYF

V gene: TRBV12-3/TRBV12-4
J gene: TRBJ2-1
D gene: TRBD2
clone size: -
CDR3 length: 13
CDR3 DNA: TGTGCCAGCACCCCTACGGGGACTAGCGGTTGGTTCTTC
CDR3 protein: CASTPTGTSGWFF

V gene: TRBV6-1
J gene: TRBJ1-2
D gene: -
clone size: -
CDR3 length: 14
CDR3 DNA: TGTGCCAGCAGTGAAGTTCGGGGAGGGGGTGGCTACACCTTC
CDR3 protein: CASSEVRGGGGYTF

V gene: TRBV28
J gene: TRBJ1-2
D gene: TRBD1
clone size: -
CDR3 length: 14
CDR3 DNA: TGTGCCAGCAGCCAGGGGACAGCGGAGGGTGGCTACACCTTC
CDR3 protein: CASSQGTAEGGYTF